This is a list of T cell receptor beta chains from one sample in a study of shared clonotypes between healthy human individuals. Produced via immunoSEQ multiplex PCR; TCRdb's table is partial and in-frame only. Among 2 million to 2.5 million clones listed, around 92% were seen once. Material: naive CD4+ T cells from PBMCs. The source is a man aged 18 to 35 in good health. Some clones in this sample may be carry-over from other donors' samples. The CDR3 runs from the conserved cysteine through the conserved F or W. Each record gives: D gene, J gene, clone size, V gene, CDR3 protein, CDR3 DNA. A D gene is named only where the DNA matches it firmly. For some rows the clone size is stated as once, few or many, or as a class when expanded; others skip it.

TRBD2,TRBJ2-1,few,TRBV7-6,CASSPRLAGSSYNEQFF,TGTGCCAGCAGCCCCAGACTAGCGGGGAGCTCCTACAATGAGCAGTTCTTC
TRBD1,TRBJ2-5,-,TRBV5-6,CASSSRGPETQYF,TGTGCCAGCAGCTCAAGGGGGCCGGAGACCCAGTACTTC
TRBD2,TRBJ2-1,once,TRBV5-4,CASSLAGTSGNNEQFF,TGTGCCAGCAGCTTGGCCGGGACTAGCGGGAACAATGAGCAGTTCTTC
TRBD2,TRBJ2-1,-,TRBV7-9,CASSFERERGEQFF,TGTGCCAGCAGCTTCGAGCGGGAGCGGGGTGAGCAGTTCTTC
-,TRBJ2-5,-,TRBV9,CASSVAPGAAGTQYF,TGTGCCAGCAGCGTAGCACCCGGGGCCGCTGGGACCCAGTACTTC
TRBD1,TRBJ2-7,-,TRBV7-2,CASSSGGTDPHEQYF,TGTGCCAGCAGCTCCGGTGGGACAGACCCTCACGAGCAGTACTTC
TRBD2,TRBJ2-3,-,TRBV30,CAWTSTGLAGGPDTQYF,TGTGCCTGGACCTCAACGGGACTGGCGGGAGGGCCAGATACGCAGTATTTT
-,TRBJ2-1,once,TRBV28,CASSPPRAGSDNEQFF,TGTGCCAGCAGCCCCCCCCGGGCGGGATCGGACAATGAGCAGTTCTTC
-,TRBJ2-1,-,TRBV20-1,CSAIQKVAKFF,TGCAGTGCTATACAGAAGGTCGCGAAGTTCTTC
-,TRBJ2-7,-,TRBV18,CASSPWATSYEQYF,TGTGCCAGCTCACCATGGGCCACCTCCTACGAGCAGTACTTC
TRBD2,TRBJ2-1,-,TRBV4-1,CASSLLANYNEQFF,TGCGCCAGCAGCCTACTAGCGAACTACAATGAGCAGTTCTTC
-,TRBJ2-7,-,TRBV5-1,CASSLIGSQSSYEQYF,TGCGCCAGCAGCTTGATCGGGTCCCAGAGCTCCTACGAGCAGTACTTC
-,TRBJ2-5,once,TRBV2,CASKQLVQETQYF,TGTGCCAGCAAACAACTAGTCCAAGAGACCCAGTACTTC
TRBD2,TRBJ2-5,-,TRBV6-5,CASSSGPTGRETQYF,TGTGCCAGCAGCTCAGGCCCAACCGGGAGGGAGACCCAGTACTTC
TRBD1,TRBJ1-1,-,TRBV2,CASSEVRQGAGTEAFF,TGTGCCAGCAGTGAAGTACGGCAGGGGGCAGGCACTGAAGCTTTCTTT
TRBD1,TRBJ2-1,-,TRBV19,CASSMTGNEQFF,TGTGCCAGTAGTATGACAGGGAATGAGCAGTTCTTC
-,TRBJ2-5,-,TRBV7-9,CASSESSRTVWTQYF,TGTGCCAGCAGCGAATCCTCCCGGACTGTGTGGACCCAGTACTTC
TRBD1,TRBJ1-2,-,TRBV5-1,CASSLDWQGDHGYTF,TGCGCCAGCAGCTTGGATTGGCAGGGGGATCATGGCTACACCTTC
-,TRBJ1-2,few,TRBV28,CASTPVNRVGVDGYTF,TGTGCCAGCACCCCTGTTAACAGGGTCGGTGTAGATGGCTACACCTTC
-,TRBJ2-1,once,TRBV5-1,CASSFEIFNEQFF,TGCGCCAGCAGCTTCGAGATATTCAATGAGCAGTTCTTC
TRBD1,TRBJ1-4,-,TRBV4-1,CASSQPHRGPATNEKLFF,TGCGCCAGCAGCCAACCCCACAGGGGCCCTGCAACTAATGAAAAACTGTTTTTT
-,TRBJ2-3,-,TRBV2,CASSRGSRIPTDTQYF,TGTGCCAGCAGCCGGGGAAGTCGCATCCCGACAGATACGCAGTATTTT
TRBD1,TRBJ1-1,-,TRBV27,CASSFHRGQGAHGAFF,TGTGCCAGCAGTTTCCACCGTGGACAGGGGGCGCATGGCGCTTTCTTT
-,TRBJ2-5,-,TRBV6-5,CASSYSGGTQYF,TGTGCCAGCAGTTACTCCGGCGGGACCCAGTACTTC
-,TRBJ2-3,-,TRBV30,CAWTRGDTQYF,TGTGCCTGGACCCGTGGAGATACGCAGTATTTT
-,TRBJ2-7,-,TRBV9,CASSPGQGRSSYEQYF,TGTGCCAGCAGCCCCGGGCAGGGCCGGAGCTCCTACGAGCAGTACTTC
-,TRBJ2-7,-,TRBV10-1,CAAPGSLEQYF,TGCGCCGCCCCGGGTTCTCTCGAGCAGTACTTC
-,TRBJ2-6,-,TRBV5-1,CASSPRWSSGANVLTF,TGCGCCAGCAGCCCACGGTGGAGCTCTGGGGCCAACGTCCTGACTTTC
-,TRBJ2-3,-,TRBV28,CASSLWPTLVDTQYF,TGTGCCAGCAGTTTATGGCCTACTCTGGTAGATACGCAGTATTTT
-,TRBJ2-3,-,TRBV7-2,CASSLHTEDTQYF,TGTGCCAGCAGCTTACATACTGAAGATACGCAGTATTTT
-,TRBJ1-1,few,TRBV27,CASSPRTANTEAFF,TGTGCCAGCAGTCCCCGGACGGCGAACACTGAAGCTTTCTTT
-,TRBJ2-7,-,TRBV28,CASIGRGGGSLYEQYF,TGTGCCAGCATCGGCAGGGGGGGAGGGAGCCTCTACGAGCAGTACTTC
-,TRBJ2-2,-,TRBV7-9,CASSFSPQGTNGELFF,TGTGCCAGCAGCTTCAGCCCCCAGGGGACGAACGGGGAGCTGTTTTTT
TRBD1,TRBJ1-2,-,TRBV29-1,CSVEGSGGGYTF,TGCAGCGTTGAAGGGTCAGGGGGTGGCTACACCTTC
TRBD1,TRBJ2-2,-,TRBV5-1,CASSWVGQEVGELFF,TGCGCCAGCAGCTGGGTTGGACAGGAGGTCGGGGAGCTGTTTTTT
TRBD1,TRBJ1-1,-,TRBV18,CASSVTGGDTEAFF,TGTGCCAGCTCAGTAACAGGGGGGGACACTGAAGCTTTCTTT
TRBD1,TRBJ1-2,-,TRBV28,CASSITGTAYGYTF,TGTGCCAGCAGTATCACCGGGACAGCCTATGGCTACACCTTC
-,TRBJ1-3,-,TRBV30,CAWSGGGTGNTIYF,TGTGCCTGGAGCGGGGGGGGTACTGGAAACACCATATATTTT
TRBD2,TRBJ2-1,once,TRBV7-2,CASSPPLAGANEQFF,TGTGCCAGCAGCCCCCCCCTAGCGGGAGCGAATGAGCAGTTCTTC
TRBD2,TRBJ2-7,once,TRBV28,CASSLGTSKNYEQYF,TGTGCCAGCAGTTTGGGGACTAGTAAAAACTACGAGCAGTACTTC
-,TRBJ1-1,few,TRBV14,CASSRDFLGYTEAFF,TGTGCCAGCAGCCGGGACTTCCTGGGTTACACTGAAGCTTTCTTT
-,TRBJ2-1,-,TRBV5-1,CASSSDPPPAHNEQFF,TGCGCCAGCAGCTCAGACCCGCCCCCAGCCCACAATGAGCAGTTCTTC
TRBD1,TRBJ2-2,-,TRBV28,CASSLWPGDREFTGELFF,TGTGCCAGCAGTTTATGGCCCGGGGACAGGGAATTCACCGGGGAGCTGTTTTTT
TRBD1,TRBJ1-2,-,TRBV4-1,CATALDRNYGYTF,TGCGCCACCGCACTGGACAGGAACTATGGCTACACCTTC
-,TRBJ1-2,-,TRBV7-8,CASSARANYGYTF,TGTGCCAGCAGCGCCCGGGCTAACTATGGCTACACCTTC
TRBD1,TRBJ1-4,many,TRBV9,CASSADRGNEKLFF,TGTGCCAGCAGCGCGGACAGGGGGAATGAAAAACTGTTTTTT
TRBD1,TRBJ1-3,-,TRBV13,CASNRRRGLDGNTIYF,TGTGCCAGCAATCGACGTAGGGGGCTGGATGGAAACACCATATATTTT
-,TRBJ1-1,-,TRBV2,CASITGTVNTEAFF,TGTGCCAGCATTACCGGGACGGTGAACACTGAAGCTTTCTTT
TRBD2,TRBJ2-3,once,TRBV5-1,CASSLDRASGRSDTQYF,TGCGCCAGCAGCTTGGATCGCGCTAGCGGGCGCTCAGATACGCAGTATTTT
-,TRBJ1-4,-,TRBV4-1,CASSQVIGEKLFF,TGCGCCAGCAGCCAAGTCATAGGGGAAAAACTGTTTTTT
-,TRBJ2-7,-,TRBV29-1,CSVEDRTGYEQYF,TGCAGCGTTGAAGATCGGACGGGCTACGAGCAGTACTTC